This TCR beta chain was retrieved from a study of blood T cell repertoires in COVID-19. Original analysis: Reference gene primer amplification yielded estimated nucleated cell counts. Measured with immunoSEQ multiplex PCR; TCRdb has only the in-frame clones, and not every one. V and J calls and clone size are as listed in that table; D and trimming were resolved from the DNA. The repertoire holds around 280,000 clones, more than 75% seen once, with less than 2.5% in the top ten. V was clipped by 6 bases and J by 7 bases, with 12 bases between them. CDR1 is LNHDA and CDR2 is SQIVND in the germline V gene (reference sequence). This CDR3 is built from 12 residues.

This TCR was sampled from a woman between 25 and 40 years old who had recovered from COVID-19. Sequencing was done on a sample of peripheral blood. The gene calls are TRBV19 and TRBJ1-2, with D possibly being TRBD1 (6 bases). In nucleotides, the CDR3 is TGTGCCAGTAGAAACAGGGAAGTTGGCTACACCTTC. This encodes CASRNREVGYTF.